This T cell receptor (beta chain) is from a study of T cell changes during pregnancy in multiple sclerosis. V trimming: 3 bases; J trimming: 5 bases; junction bases outside the gene matches: 4. Looked up from germline, CDR1 is SGDLS and CDR2 is YYNGEE. The CDR3 extends over 14 amino acids. TCRdb's copy holds only in-frame clones and misses some; the assay was immunoSEQ multiplex PCR. The top ten hold around 2.5% of the sample, which has 84,000 or so clones, over 90% seen once. Sequences were derived from peripheral blood, sampled in the third trimester of pregnancy. The receptor was isolated from a female donor with multiple sclerosis, enrolled in a pregnancy study. V usage is TRBV9 and J usage is TRBJ1-4; TRBD1 matches at 7 bases. DNA of the CDR3: TGTGCCAGCAGCGCCGACAGGGAGAATGAAAAACTGTTTTTT. Its protein is CASSADRENEKLFF.